The next 13 T cell receptor beta chains were all read from a single sample in a study of T cells after yellow fever vaccination. TCRdb re-derived calls from the 5' RACE reads in MiXCR, one entry per CDR3 protein. Of around 590,000 distinct CDR3 sequences detected, 9% to 15% appear once; the ten largest clones hold approximately 15%. The specimen was PBMCs, collected on the day of the yellow fever booster vaccination. The receptor set was obtained from a man under 40 who received the YFV17D yellow fever vaccine.

This clonotype has a handful of counts. The V call is TRBV29-1, the J call TRBJ2-1; D gene uncertain. CDR3 size: 14 residues. V shed 4 bases and J shed 2 bases, with 12 bases lying between them. Per the germline V gene, CDR1 is SQVTM and CDR2 is ANQGSEA. The CDR3 DNA sequence: TGCAGCGTTGCCCCAGCCGGCCCCTACAATGAGCAGTTCTTC. Translated: CSVAPAGPYNEQFF.

The V gene is TRBV20-1, the J gene TRBJ1-3, with TRBD1 as a possible D gene (5 bases). This CDR3 contains 11 residues. With 4 bases removed from V and 8 bases from J, the gap between germline ends came to 9 bases. Germline CDR1 is DFQATT and CDR2 is SNEGSKA (reference sequence). As DNA, the CDR3 is TGCAGTGCTAAACAAGGGGACACCATATATTTT. Protein: CSAKQGDTIYF.

The rearrangement links TRBV12-3 or TRBV12-4 to TRBJ2-5, with 10 bases fitting TRBD2. V dropped 2 bases and J dropped 10; count of bases not matched to a gene: 4. The CDR3 sequence is 13 residues long. CDR3 nucleotide sequence: TGTGCCAGCAGTTTAAAGCGGGAGGGCCTCCAGTACTTC. Translation gives CASSLKREGLQYF.

This clonotype was observed a handful of times. The genes are TRBV5-4 and TRBJ1-1; TRBD1 aligns across 7 bases. V was clipped by 4 bases and J by 5 bases; unmatched bases: 8. The CDR3 sequence is 14 residues long. From germline, CDR1 is SGHNT and CDR2 YYREEE (reference sequence). CDR3 in DNA: TGTGCCAGCAGCGCAAACAGGGGAGGAACTGAAGCTTTCTTT. It codes for CASSANRGGTEAFF.

The chain uses TRBV7-2 and TRBJ1-1; TRBD1 matches 7 bases. The length of the CDR3 is 14 residues. CDR1 and CDR2 from the germline V gene are SGHTA and FQGNSA. Trimming at V came to 4 bases and at J to 4 bases, leaving 6 bases not matched to a gene. The CDR3 DNA reads TGTGCCAGCAGCTACAGGGGATTGACCACTGAAGCTTTCTTT. This translates into CASSYRGLTTEAFF.

The sample holds a few counts of this clonotype. This chain uses TRBV11-2 with TRBJ2-1; 14 nucleotides match TRBD2. The CDR3 totals 18 residues. Per the germline V gene, CDR1 is SGHAT and CDR2 is FQNNGV. V lost 6 bases and J lost 2; bases outside the gene matches: 9. Here the CDR3 reads CASRSGLAGVRTYNEQFF. CDR3 nucleotide sequence: TGTGCCAGCAGATCGGGACTAGCGGGAGTTCGCACCTACAATGAGCAGTTCTTC. Combining the CDR3 with reference TRBV11-2 and TRBJ2-1 gives the whole variable domain EAGVAQSPRYKIIEKRQSVAFWCNPISGHATLYWYQQILGQGPKLLIQFQNNGVVDDSQLPKDRFSAERLKGVDSTLKIQPAKLEDSAVYLCASRSGLAGVRTYNEQFFGPGTRLTVL.

The chain uses TRBV19 and TRBJ1-1; 9 positions agree with TRBD1. The CDR3 is made up of 14 amino acids. Germline V gene lookup returns CDR1 LNHDA and CDR2 SQIVND (reference sequence). V shed 7 bases and J 6 bases; nucleotides not matched to a gene: 9. CDR3 sequence (DNA): TGTGCCAGTATCCGACGGGGACAGGGCGCTGAAGCTTTCTTT. Amino acid sequence: CASIRRGQGAEAFF. Looking up the rest from reference TRBV19 and TRBJ1-1 gives the full variable domain: DGGITQSPKYLFRKEGQNVTLSCEQNLNHDAMYWYRQDPGQGLRLIYYSQIVNDFQKGDIAEGYSVSREKKESFPLTVTSAQKNPTAFYLCASIRRGQGAEAFFGQGTRLTVV.

J is TRBJ2-2 and V is TRBV4-3, with 12 bases fitting TRBD2. V was pared by 2 bases and J by 5 bases, with 6 bases of the junction left unmatched. Germline CDR1 LGHNA, CDR2 YSLEER. The CDR3 sequence is 17 residues long. CDR3 nucleotides: TGCGCCAGCAGCCAACTAGCGGGAGGGCCGTTAACCGGGGAGCTGTTTTTT. It encodes CASSQLAGGPLTGELFF.

The chain is built from TRBV28 and TRBJ2-7; 12 nucleotides agree with TRBD2. Looked up from germline, CDR1 is MDHEN and CDR2 is SYDVKM. This CDR3 has 18 amino acids. V lost 1 base, J lost 0 bases, and 7 bases stayed unmatched. The CDR3 is CASSLFPATSGSSYEQYF. The DNA for the CDR3 is TGTGCCAGCAGTTTATTCCCTGCGACTAGCGGGAGCTCCTACGAGCAGTACTTC.

This chain links TRBV19 with TRBJ1-6, with D maybe TRBD1 (6 bases). The CDR3 is 15 residues long. Trimming removed 2 bases at V and 11 bases at J, with 16 bases between. In germline, CDR1 is LNHDA, CDR2 SQIVND (reference sequence). CDR3 coding DNA: TGTGCCAGTAGTATAACGCGGGACACCACGACACCCCTCCACTTT. Translation: CASSITRDTTTPLHF. The complete variable domain, with remaining parts taken from reference TRBV19 and TRBJ1-6, reads DGGITQSPKYLFRKEGQNVTLSCEQNLNHDAMYWYRQDPGQGLRLIYYSQIVNDFQKGDIAEGYSVSREKKESFPLTVTSAQKNPTAFYLCASSITRDTTTPLHFGNGTRLTVT.

The chain links TRBV20-1 to TRBJ1-2; 8 bases agree with TRBD1. This CDR3 is built from 11 residues. Germline loops: CDR1 DFQATT, CDR2 SNEGSKA (reference sequence). The V segment lost 4 bases and the J segment 8 bases; nucleotides outside the gene matches: 3. In nucleotides, the CDR3 is TGCAGTGCTACAGGGGGCGGGGGCTACACCTTC. This codes for CSATGGGGYTF.

The sample holds a few counts of this clonotype. V is TRBV4-2 and J is TRBJ2-3, with TRBD2 matching 12 bases. Germline V gene sequence: CDR1 LGHNA, CDR2 YNFKEQ. Trimming took 1 base from V and 5 from J; bases not matched to a gene: 4. This CDR3 spans 16 amino acids. In nucleotides, the CDR3 is TGTGCCAGCAGCCAAGTGCTAGCGGGGGGGGGAGATACGCAGTATTTT. Translation: CASSQVLAGGGDTQYF.

CDR3 loop: CASSYNRGISPLHF. The CDR3 DNA reads as TGTGCCAGCAGTTACAATAGGGGGATTTCACCCCTCCACTTT. The gene calls are TRBV6-5 and TRBJ1-6; tentative D call: TRBD1 (6 bases). The CDR3 spans 14 residues. The V gene lost 2 bases and the J gene lost 9 bases, with 11 bases spanning the gap. Germline-derived CDR1 and CDR2 are MNHEY and SVGAGI.